Sequencing of this T cell receptor (beta chain) was carried out in a study of siplizumab effects on memory and regulatory T cells (dated by TCRdb to the late 2010s). Regarding the study in general: The study examined how the anti-CD2 antibody siplizumab affects alloreactive T-cell subsets in allogeneic mixed lymphocyte reactions built from human PBMCs. Results the study describes overall, beyond this receptor: In reactions with siplizumab, an average of about 62% of mappable alloreactive CD4+ clones were Treg-derived, compared with 26.9% in control reactions. The suppressive function of proliferating Tregs from siplizumab cultures was not functionally confirmed. A naive or memory phenotype could not be assigned to roughly 75-97% of proliferating CD4+ or CD8+ clones. The cumulative frequency of alloreactive sequences that could be traced back to unstimulated CD4+ memory T cells was significantly reduced by siplizumab. Compared with memory T cells, unstimulated naive T cells appeared more diverse, and naive cells seemed to make a substantial contribution to the alloresponse. Because sequences at frequencies below about 10^-5 were poorly captured, only a minor fraction of alloreactive clones could be mapped back to unstimulated subsets.

A word on this clone: It lacks a known antigen. No qualities accompany the bases; no much larger clone lies one base away.

In three donor pairs, further sequencing was done on unstimulated CD8+ naive, CD4+ memory, CD8+ TEMRA, CD4+ naive and CD8+ effector memory subsets. Sorted unstimulated T cells and proliferating T cells recovered from mixed lymphocyte reactions underwent TCRbeta CDR3 sequencing. Fresh whole blood from around 10 HLA-typed healthy donors was used as the source from which PBMCs were isolated. Libraries were constructed by the immunoSEQ multiplex PCR assay. Each sample had around 100,000 TCR templates assayed by the deep sequencing platform. Genomic DNA extracted from sorted T cells was the material used for TCRbeta CDR3 sequencing. Per the original workflow: The R programming language was used for clonal analysis of the TCRbeta CDR3 data. Unstimulated samples were compared with post-reaction CFSE-low samples to define alloreactive CD4+ and CD8+ clones. By matching sequences to the repertoires of sorted unstimulated Treg and non-Treg cells, each alloreactive CD4+ clone was assigned a regulatory or non-regulatory origin. This is the immuneACCESS table as TCRdb keeps it, with only in-frame sequences that have V and J called. A part of the clones is gone; compared with another copy, unresolved V genes explain less than half, and the rest is unexplained. For V, J and clone size, that table is used; D and trimming come from the DNA. For this sample the table gives over 45,000 clones, of which around 97% were detected only once. Clones ranked in the top ten supply about 1% of the sample.

The germline V gene specifies MNHEY as CDR1 and SVGAGI as CDR2. Deletion took 2 bases off V and 4 bases off J, with a span of 14 bases between the germline ends. There are 15 amino acids in the CDR3, from cysteine to phenylalanine inclusive. CDR3 DNA is the only sequence kept; it has 45 bases, read in frame from the first base. The sequence derives from a human donor in good health. The sequence is built from TRBV6-5 and TRBJ2-5, with no confident D gene call. The sequencing sample was made of naive CD8+ T cells sorted from blood. This sample's cell subset or site label indicates: unstimulated naive T cells. The nucleotides read TGTGCCAGCAGTTACATCCAAGGAAGAGCAGAGACCCAGTACTTC. Translation gives CASSYIQGRAETQYF.